This TCR beta chain was found in a study of vaccination and CD4 T cells after COVID-19. Looking at the study overall: Convalescent cases consisted of six males and four females, of whom two were Hispanic.

To note about this clonotype: Its antigen is still unknown.

Treatment in this sample: approximately nine-day PBMC culture with coronavirus spike peptide pools or control peptides (ViraFEST assay). At the Johns Hopkins FTIC core, DNA taken from cultured CD4+ T cells was sequenced by way of the Oncomine TCR Beta short-read assay. Each CDR3 protein gets one entry after TCRdb re-called the PCR reads with MiXCR. There are about 10,000 distinct CDR3 sequences in the sample; 69% occur only once, and under 13% lies in the top ten. This CDR3 spans 15 amino acids. V lost 3 bases and J lost 2, with 11 bases in between. Material: CD4+ T cells from blood, cultured in vitro. This TCR derives from a human donor who had recovered from COVID-19. The genes are TRBV12-3 or TRBV12-4 and TRBJ1-5, with unresolved D. The CDR3 DNA is TGTGCCAGCAGTTTCGGACTATACGGCAATCAGCCCCAGCATTTT. Amino acid sequence: CASSFGLYGNQPQHF.